This TCR beta chain was sequenced in a study of T cell repertoires in cytomegalovirus infection. Study overall: Signatures in public TCR beta sequences pointed to both CMV infection and matching HLA type. Study-level points and caveats: There were carriers of CMV plus the relevant HLA, and cumulative public TCR beta family frequency identified them. Ex vivo, HLA-C-restricted CMV-specific TCR beta clonotypes prevailed over the rest of the response.

TCRdb reanalysed the reads using MiXCR and keeps one entry per CDR3 protein. Of 200,000 to 250,000 distinct CDR3 sequences in the sample, 9% to 15% were seen once. This clonotype was found many times. Antigen: not known. CDR3 size: 12 residues. Germline CDR1 MNHEY, CDR2 SVGEGT. V lost 2 bases and J 6 bases, leaving 8 bases between the germline ends. The sequence was obtained from a human donor in good health (CMV status not recorded). Some clones in this sample may be carry-over from other donors' samples. The rearrangement links TRBV6-2 or TRBV6-3 to TRBJ2-7, with TRBD2 as a possible D gene (6 bases). Source material: PBMCs. CDR3 sequence reads: CASSYGRSEQYF. As DNA, the CDR3 is TGTGCCAGCAGTTACGGGAGGAGCGAGCAGTACTTC.